Listed below are T cell receptor beta chains from one sample, sequenced in a study of CD8 T cells in Susac syndrome. TCRdb analysed the immunoSEQ multiplex PCR reads with MiXCR anew, one entry per CDR3 protein. The data contain around 170,000 distinct CDR3 sequences, around 90% of them singletons. Input material: CD4+ T cells from PBMCs. These receptors all come from a human donor in good health. Each CDR3 is given with its conserved first and last residue. A D gene is named only where the DNA matches it firmly. Some rows have no size entry. The others give once, few or many, or a class for an expanded clone.

>NA|NA|TRBJ2-7|TRBV30
TGTGCCTGGAGTGTACCAGGCAGGGGATACTCCTACGAGCAGTACTTC
CAWSVPGRGYSYEQYF
>NA|TRBD2|TRBJ2-7|TRBV11-1
TGTGCCAGCAGCCCAGACACCGACCAACTAGCGGGAGGGCCGTGGTACGAGCAGTACTTC
CASSPDTDQLAGGPWYEQYF
>NA|TRBD1|TRBJ2-7|TRBV19
TGTGCCAGTAGGGTCCGGGACAGCTCCTACGAGCAGTACTTC
CASRVRDSSYEQYF
>NA|TRBD1|TRBJ2-1|TRBV24-1
TGTGCCACCAGTGATTGGGTTGGGACAGGAAGCTACAATGAGCAGTTCTTC
CATSDWVGTGSYNEQFF
>NA|NA|TRBJ2-3|TRBV10-3
TGTGCCATCAGTGAGTCCCCGGCGGGGGCGACAGATACGCAGTATTTT
CAISESPAGATDTQYF
>NA|TRBD2|TRBJ2-2|TRBV7-2
TGTGCTAGCAGAAGTAGCGGGACGGCAAGCGCCGGGGAGCTGTTTTTT
CASRSSGTASAGELFF
>once|NA|TRBJ1-5|TRBV30
TGTGCCTGGAGTGTACAGACAGGTGGTGAACCCCAGCATTTT
CAWSVQTGGEPQHF
>NA|NA|TRBJ2-7|TRBV2
TGTGCCAGCATCCCCAAGAGCTCCTACGAGCAGTACTTC
CASIPKSSYEQYF
>NA|TRBD2|TRBJ2-1|TRBV5-1
TGCGCCAGCAGTTTAGCGGGAGGGGGTTACAATGAGCAGTTCTTC
CASSLAGGGYNEQFF
>NA|NA|TRBJ2-5|TRBV28
TGTGCCAGCAGTCAAGGGGACGTCGAGACCCAGTACTTC
CASSQGDVETQYF
>NA|NA|TRBJ1-2|TRBV4-3
TGCGCCAGCAGCCAAGCAAATGGCCCCAGGGGCTACACCTTC
CASSQANGPRGYTF
>NA|NA|TRBJ2-3|TRBV20-1
TGCAGTGCTAGCGGGGGTAGCACAGATACGCAGTATTTT
CSASGGSTDTQYF
>NA|NA|TRBJ2-1|TRBV4-1
TGCGCCAGCAGCCAGACCAGCCGGAAAGTCAATGAGCAGTTCTTC
CASSQTSRKVNEQFF
>few|NA|TRBJ2-5|TRBV7-2
TGTGCCAGCAGCTTGGCCAGGGAGACCCAGTACTTC
CASSLARETQYF
>NA|NA|TRBJ2-4|TRBV9
TGTGCCAGCAGCCCCTATGGTAGTGGCAAAAACATTCAGTACTTC
CASSPYGSGKNIQYF
>NA|NA|TRBJ2-1|TRBV5-1
TGCGCCAGCAGCCTGGGTTCTAGCAATCAGGATGAGCAGTTCTTC
CASSLGSSNQDEQFF
>NA|NA|TRBJ1-5|TRBV28
TGTGCCAGCAGTCCCACCCTGGGGGGGCAGCCCCAGCATTTT
CASSPTLGGQPQHF
>NA|TRBD2|TRBJ2-1|TRBV5-1
TGCGCCAGCAGCTCTGGGGGGGATGAGCAGTTCTTC
CASSSGGDEQFF
>NA|NA|TRBJ2-7|TRBV3-1
TGTGCCAGCAGCCAAGCCCGAAGCTCCTACGAGCAGTACTTC
CASSQARSSYEQYF
>NA|NA|TRBJ2-6|TRBV5-1
TGCGCCAGCAGCTTGGACGCCACATCTGGGGCCAACGTCCTGACTTTC
CASSLDATSGANVLTF
>NA|NA|TRBJ2-2|TRBV5-6
TGTGCCAGCAGCTTGGGGAGGGAGATGAACACCGGGGAGCTGTTTTTT
CASSLGREMNTGELFF
>NA|TRBD1|TRBJ2-3|TRBV3-1
TGTGCCAGCAGCCCCGGACAGGGCGAGTATTTT
CASSPGQGEYF
>once|TRBD1|TRBJ1-5|TRBV28
TGTGCCAGCAGCGGGACAGTGCAGCCCCAGCATTTT
CASSGTVQPQHF
>NA|NA|TRBJ2-7|TRBV3-1
TGTGCCAGCGTTGTCCGGGACCACGAGCAGTACTTC
CASVVRDHEQYF
>NA|NA|TRBJ2-2|TRBV19
TGTGCCAGTAGCGTTCGAAGGGGGACGAACACCGGGGAGCTGTTTTTT
CASSVRRGTNTGELFF
>NA|NA|TRBJ1-5|TRBV19
TGTGCCAGTAGTATTGAAGGGGTTAGCAATCAGCCCCAGCATTTT
CASSIEGVSNQPQHF
>NA|NA|TRBJ2-1|TRBV6-5
TGTGCCAGCAGTTACCCCTCGGGCTGGAGCTCCTACAATGAGCAGTTCTTC
CASSYPSGWSSYNEQFF
>NA|NA|TRBJ2-7|TRBV12-3/TRBV12-4
TGTGCCAGCAGTTTTAGCACCTACGAGCAGTACTTC
CASSFSTYEQYF
>NA|TRBD2|TRBJ2-1|TRBV7-9
TGTGCCAGCAGCTTAGGCCGTGGCGGGAGCTCCTACAATGAGCAGTTCTTC
CASSLGRGGSSYNEQFF
>NA|NA|TRBJ2-2|TRBV9
TGTGCCAGCAGCGTTCCGGGACATAACACCGGGGAGCTGTTTTTT
CASSVPGHNTGELFF
>once|NA|TRBJ2-7|TRBV7-9
TGTGCCAGCAGCCCTTTGCAGGGAAGCGGCGAGCAGTACTTC
CASSPLQGSGEQYF
>NA|NA|TRBJ1-2|TRBV29-1
TGCAGCGTTGAAGACAGCAACTATGGCTACACCTTC
CSVEDSNYGYTF
>NA|NA|TRBJ1-2|TRBV6-1
TGTGCCAGCAGCATTACAGTTCCGGTCGATGGCTACACCTTC
CASSITVPVDGYTF